These 20 T cell receptor beta chains originate from one sample sequenced in a study of T cells after yellow fever vaccination. Via MiXCR, TCRdb re-called the 5' RACE reads, giving one row per CDR3 protein. The sample has approximately 550,000 distinct CDR3 sequences, about 13% seen once. Material: PBMCs, obtained on the day of the yellow fever booster vaccination. Source of these receptors: a young man who received the YFV17D yellow fever vaccine.

The rearrangement links TRBV10-2 to TRBJ2-5; D call uncertain. Trimming left V 3 bases short and J 4 bases short, with 9 bases between. The CDR3 is 13 residues long. CDR1 is WSHSY, CDR2 SAAADI, per germline. CDR3 loop: CASSDSSAETQYF. The CDR3 bases are TGCGCCAGCAGTGATTCTTCAGCAGAGACCCAGTACTTC.

The chain uses TRBV30 and TRBJ2-7; possibly TRBD1 for D (6 bases). V was shortened by 0 bases and J by 4 bases, with 16 bases between the two germline ends. Germline CDR1 reads GTSNPN; CDR2 reads SVGIG (reference sequence). This CDR3 has 15 amino acids. CDR3 amino acids: CAWSVHRVNRYEQYF. CDR3 bases: TGTGCCTGGAGTGTACACAGGGTTAATAGATACGAGCAGTACTTC. The full variable domain, with the rest looked up from reference TRBV30 and TRBJ2-7, is SQTIHQWPATLVQPVGSPLSLECTVEGTSNPNLYWYRQAAGRGLQLLFYSVGIGQISSEVPQNLSASRPQDRQFILSSKKLLLSDSGFYLCAWSVHRVNRYEQYFGPGTRLTVT.

V usage is TRBV20-1 and J usage is TRBJ2-7, with 8 bases identical to TRBD2. V lost 6 bases, J lost 5 bases, and 21 bases stayed unmatched. Germline-derived CDR1 and CDR2 are DFQATT and SNEGSKA (reference sequence). The CDR3 length is 17 residues. Written as DNA, the CDR3 is TGCAGTGCCCCCGTCCGAGGAGGAGGCGGGGGGACCCACGAGCAGTACTTC. Amino acids: CSAPVRGGGGGTHEQYF.

The chain carries TRBV7-9 and TRBJ2-2; a weak D match, TRBD2 (6 bases). CDR3 size: 16 residues. The ends were cut back, 5 bases at V and 0 bases at J, with 13 bases in the middle. Germline V gene data show CDR1 as SEHNR and CDR2 as FQNEAQ (reference sequence). The CDR3 DNA sequence: TGTGCCAGCAGCAGTTGGACTACCGCGAACACCGGGGAGCTGTTTTTT. It codes for CASSSWTTANTGELFF.

This clonotype was observed a few times. The chain joins TRBV4-3 to TRBJ2-7; tentatively, D is TRBD2 (7 bases). Germline V CDR1 and CDR2: LGHNA, YSLEER. The CDR3 length is 16 residues. V lost 0 bases to trimming and J lost 7 bases, with 19 bases between them. The CDR3, as DNA: TGCGCCAGCAGCCAAGATCTGAAGAGAGGGGGGGGAGAGCAGTACTTC. Its translation: CASSQDLKRGGGEQYF.

V is TRBV7-9 and J is TRBJ2-1, with a tentative D call TRBD2 (5 bases). The germline V gene has CDR1 SEHNR and CDR2 FQNEAQ (reference sequence). CDR3 size: 15 residues. V was shortened by 4 bases and J by 0 bases, with 10 bases between the two germline ends. CDR3 region: CASSSSSLSYNEQFF. In DNA, the CDR3 is TGTGCCAGCAGCTCCTCTAGCCTCTCCTACAATGAGCAGTTCTTC.

The genes are TRBV30 and TRBJ2-7; perhaps TRBD2 as D (5 bases). Germline assignment: CDR1 GTSNPN and CDR2 SVGIG (reference sequence). Trimming removed 7 bases from V and 2 bases from J, with 18 bases in between. The CDR3 is 14 amino acids. CDR3 protein: CAYDTRGPPYEQYF. As DNA, the CDR3 is TGTGCCTACGATACCCGAGGGCCTCCCTACGAGCAGTACTTC.

This clonotype turned up a few times. The chain carries TRBV7-9 and TRBJ1-2; unclear D gene. Germline V lookup: CDR1 SEHNR, CDR2 FQNEAQ (reference sequence). With 5 bases removed from V and 2 bases from J, the gap between germline ends came to 18 bases. The CDR3 totals 16 residues. CDR3 sequence (DNA): TGTGCCAGCAGCCTTTCCTCGGGCCGGGGAAACTATGGCTACACCTTC. This gives the protein CASSLSSGRGNYGYTF.

This chain joins TRBV20-1 and TRBJ1-1, with D tentatively TRBD1 (6 bases). With 0 bases removed from V and 6 bases from J, the gap between germline ends came to 17 bases. Germline loops: CDR1 DFQATT, CDR2 SNEGSKA (reference sequence). The CDR3 is 15 residues long. The CDR3 protein is CSARDWGGARSEAFF. The CDR3, as DNA: TGCAGTGCTAGAGACTGGGGGGGCGCGAGGTCTGAAGCTTTCTTT.

Points on this clonotype: At one end the junction does not follow the germline gene, possibly because of a read error. The V and J genes are TRBV5-1 and TRBJ2-3, with 7 bases lining up with TRBD1. CDR3 size: 17 residues. From germline, CDR1 is SGHRS and CDR2 YFSETQ. The CDR3 nucleotides are TGCGCCAGCAGCTTGGTACCTCCGGGACAGATATCAGATACGCCGTATTTT. Its translation is CASSLVPPGQISDTPYF.

This clonotype was recorded many times. This chain links TRBV7-9 with TRBJ2-1; tentative D call: TRBD2 (5 bases). Germline CDR1 reads SEHNR; CDR2 reads FQNEAQ (reference sequence). Trimming removed 7 bases from V and 11 bases from J, with 18 bases in between. The CDR3 totals 13 residues. CDR3 DNA: TGTGCCAGCACCGTGGCAAGCGGAGGACAGCAGTTCTTC. Translating it yields CASTVASGGQQFF.

This clonotype occurred a few times. The chain recombines TRBV5-4 with TRBJ2-7; the D gene is possibly TRBD2 (6 bases). The length of the CDR3 is 15 residues. V lost 4 bases and J 0 bases, leaving 14 bases between the germline ends. In germline, CDR1 is SGHNT, CDR2 YYREEE (reference sequence). CDR3 nucleotide sequence: TGTGCCAGCAGCCGGGCCGGGGGATTCTCCTACGAGCAGTACTTC. Its translation: CASSRAGGFSYEQYF.

The V and J genes are TRBV20-1 and TRBJ2-7, with TRBD2 matching 14 bases. Germline loops: CDR1 DFQATT, CDR2 SNEGSKA (reference sequence). CDR3 length: 17 residues. The V and J ends lost 4 bases and 0 bases, in that order; junction bases with no gene match: 8. The CDR3 is CSATGLAGGRRSYEQYF. In DNA, the CDR3 is TGCAGTGCTACCGGACTAGCGGGAGGTCGGCGCTCCTACGAGCAGTACTTC.

This clonotype was seen many times. V is TRBV29-1 and J is TRBJ2-1; weak D call: TRBD2 (5 bases). Germline V gives CDR1 SQVTM, CDR2 ANQGSEA. The V end lost 6 bases, the J end lost 8 bases, and 23 bases lay between the germline ends. The CDR3 is 15 amino acids. This CDR3 is CSVVTERSGGDEQFF. For the CDR3, the DNA is TGCAGCGTCGTAACAGAGCGGTCTGGCGGCGATGAGCAGTTCTTC.

A few counts support this clonotype. The chain is built from TRBV29-1 and TRBJ2-7; TRBD2 aligns across 12 bases. Germline trimming cut 7 bases from V and 0 bases from J; bases unmatched to any gene: 4. The CDR3 covers 14 residues. Germline values: CDR1 SQVTM, CDR2 ANQGSEA. The CDR3 DNA follows: TGCAGCGCCGGACTAGCGGGGAGCTCCTACGAGCAGTACTTC. This sequence encodes CSAGLAGSSYEQYF.

This chain links TRBV14 with TRBJ2-2; 8 bases line up with TRBD2. The CDR3 extends over 18 amino acids. CDR1 SGHDN and CDR2 FVKESK come from the germline V gene. The V and J ends lost 4 bases and 0 bases, in that order; junction bases with no gene match: 10. The chain's CDR3 is CASSLLPGLAANTGELFF. DNA of the CDR3: TGTGCCAGCAGCCTGCTACCCGGACTAGCTGCGAACACCGGGGAGCTGTTTTTT. The full variable domain, its missing parts supplied by reference TRBV14 and TRBJ2-2, is EAGVTQFPSHSVIEKGQTVTLRCDPISGHDNLYWYRRVMGKEIKFLLHFVKESKQDESGMPNNRFLAERTGGTYSTLKVQPAELEDSGVYFCASSLLPGLAANTGELFFGEGSRLTVL.

In its sample, this clonotype was seen a few times. The CDR3 here is CASSLAGSVDEQYF. CDR3 nucleotides: TGTGCCAGCAGCTTGGCAGGGTCGGTGGACGAGCAGTACTTC. V and J are TRBV5-4 and TRBJ2-7, with D perhaps TRBD1 (5 bases). Germline V gene sequence: CDR1 SGHNT, CDR2 YYREEE (reference sequence). The CDR3 has 14 residues. V lost 0 bases and J 5 bases, leaving 12 bases between the germline ends.

This clonotype is categorized as large. The chain has TRBV7-9 and TRBJ2-7, with a possible D match to TRBD2 (5 bases). This CDR3 has 12 residues. In germline, CDR1 is SEHNR, CDR2 FQNEAQ (reference sequence). Trimming removed 5 bases from V and 2 bases from J, with 7 bases in between. The CDR3 loop reads CASSGEPYEQYF. In DNA, the CDR3 is TGTGCCAGCAGCGGGGAGCCCTACGAGCAGTACTTC. Looking up the rest from reference TRBV7-9 and TRBJ2-7 gives the full variable domain: DTGVSQNPRHKITKRGQNVTFRCDPISEHNRLYWYRQTLGQGPEFLTYFQNEAQLEKSRLLSDRFSAERPKGSFSTLEIQRTEQGDSAMYLCASSGEPYEQYFGPGTRLTVT.

The chain has TRBV20-1 and TRBJ2-5; D gene uncertain. The CDR3 has 13 amino acids. The germline V gene encodes CDR1 DFQATT and CDR2 SNEGSKA (reference sequence). Trimming shortened V by 3 bases and J by 5 bases, and 13 bases separated the two germline ends. CDR3 region: CSASRPEVETQYF. The CDR3 DNA reads as TGCAGTGCTAGTAGACCCGAGGTGGAGACCCAGTACTTC.

CDR3 in amino acids: CASSPGTPSSYNEQFF. The CDR3 DNA sequence: TGTGCCAGCAGCCCAGGGACACCAAGCTCCTACAATGAGCAGTTCTTC. V is TRBV5-6 and J is TRBJ2-1; D is perhaps TRBD1 (6 bases). Germline lookup yields CDR1 SGHDT and CDR2 YYEEEE. The V gene lost 4 bases and the J gene lost 0 bases, with 14 bases spanning the gap. The CDR3 extends over 16 amino acids. Using reference TRBV5-6 and TRBJ2-1 for the parts outside the CDR3, the full variable domain is DAGVTQSPTHLIKTRGQQVTLRCSPKSGHDTVSWYQQALGQGPQFIFQYYEEEERQRGNFPDRFSGHQFPNYSSELNVNALLLGDSALYLCASSPGTPSSYNEQFFGPGTRLTVL.